These T cell receptor beta chains were read from a single sample in a study of blood T cell repertoires in COVID-19. Generated by immunoSEQ multiplex PCR, the TCRdb table keeps only in-frame clones and is missing some. The table records around 240,000 clones, approximately 83% of them present only once. The sequenced sample consisted of peripheral blood. The receptors originated from a woman in her fifties or sixties with acute or convalescent COVID-19. CDR3s include the opening cysteine and the closing phenylalanine or tryptophan. Fields, in order: J gene, clone size, D gene, V gene, CDR3 DNA, CDR3 protein. D genes are given only for firm matches. Only part of the rows carry a size: once, few, many, or a class if the clone is expanded.

TRBJ2-7,NA,TRBD1,TRBV6-5,TGTGCCAGCCCATCTAACAGGGGGTCCTACGAGCAGTACTTC,CASPSNRGSYEQYF
TRBJ1-5,NA,NA,TRBV28,TGTGCCAGCAGTTTATTTTACCGGGGGGGGAATCAGCCCCAGCATTTT,CASSLFYRGGNQPQHF
TRBJ1-5,few,NA,TRBV7-2,TGTGCCAGCAGCTTAAGTTCGGGGGTGAATCAGCCCCAGCATTTT,CASSLSSGVNQPQHF
TRBJ2-2,NA,TRBD2,TRBV28,TGTGCCAGCAGAAAGGCTAGCGGGAGGAACACCGGGGAGCTGTTTTTT,CASRKASGRNTGELFF
TRBJ2-3,once,TRBD2,TRBV19,TGTGCCAGTAGTACCCAAGCGGGAGTAGGCACAGATACGCAGTATTTT,CASSTQAGVGTDTQYF
TRBJ1-6,NA,TRBD1,TRBV30,TGTGCCTGGTCCGACGGGACAGCGACTTCACCCCTCCACTTT,CAWSDGTATSPLHF
TRBJ1-3,NA,NA,TRBV28,TGTGCCAGCAGTTTTCGGTCCGGGACAGGAAACACCATATATTTT,CASSFRSGTGNTIYF
TRBJ1-2,NA,TRBD1,TRBV4-3,TGCGCCAGCAGCCAAGATCCGACAGGGGGGTTCTATGGCTACACCTTC,CASSQDPTGGFYGYTF
TRBJ2-7,NA,TRBD1,TRBV7-9,TGTGCCAGCAGCCGACAGGGGGCCCCCCTCGAGCAGTACTTC,CASSRQGAPLEQYF
TRBJ1-2,NA,TRBD1,TRBV19,TGTGCCAGTAGTATCTCGGCAGGGGGCGCCCACTATGGCTACACCTTC,CASSISAGGAHYGYTF
TRBJ2-7,NA,TRBD2,TRBV19,TGTGCCAGTAGTATTCGGGAGGACTACGAGCAGTACTTC,CASSIREDYEQYF
TRBJ1-5,NA,NA,TRBV6-5,TGTGCCAGCAGATCGGCGGCTGTTGTTCAGCCCCAGCATTTT,CASRSAAVVQPQHF
TRBJ1-1,many,NA,TRBV25-1,TGTGCCAGCAGTGATGTCTCCGGGGGAACTGAAGCTTTCTTT,CASSDVSGGTEAFF
TRBJ2-3,NA,NA,TRBV7-7,TGTGCTAGCAGCCCTACACAGTCTTCAGATACGCAGTATTTT,CASSPTQSSDTQYF
TRBJ2-2,NA,TRBD1,TRBV4-1,TGCGCCAGCAGCCCGGGCAGGGGGCGCTCCGGGGAGCTGTTTTTT,CASSPGRGRSGELFF
TRBJ1-5,NA,NA,TRBV19,TGTGCCAGTAGTATGGGGAGGGACCAGCCCCAGCATTTT,CASSMGRDQPQHF
TRBJ2-3,NA,TRBD2,TRBV4-2,TGTGCCAGCAGCCCTAAGTTAGCGGGGGGGGCTGATACGCAGTATTTT,CASSPKLAGGADTQYF
TRBJ1-5,few,NA,TRBV19,TGTGCCAGTAGCCTGGGGAGGATCGGGGAGCCCCAGCATTTT,CASSLGRIGEPQHF
TRBJ1-3,NA,TRBD1,TRBV4-1,TGCGCCAGCAGCCAAGACGGACAGGGGTATGACACCATATATTTT,CASSQDGQGYDTIYF
TRBJ1-2,NA,NA,TRBV7-2,TGTGCCAGCAGCCCTGTGGTAGTCCGGGGTGGTGGCTACACCTTC,CASSPVVVRGGGYTF
TRBJ1-5,NA,NA,TRBV28,TGTGCCAGCAGTTTTGCTCAGGGTAGCAATCAGCCCCAGCATTTT,CASSFAQGSNQPQHF
TRBJ2-3,NA,NA,TRBV12-3/TRBV12-4,TGTGCCAGCAGTTTACCCGCAGATACGCAGTATTTT,CASSLPADTQYF
TRBJ1-2,NA,TRBD1,TRBV3-1/TRBV3-2,TGTGCCAGCAGCCAAGCCGGGACAGTTAACTATGGCTACACCTTC,CASSQAGTVNYGYTF